A few counts support the clone carrying this T cell receptor (beta chain). Its antigen remains unknown. From germline, CDR1 is MNHNS and CDR2 SASEGT. The CDR3 totals 14 residues. V lost 5 bases and J 4 bases, leaving 14 bases between the germline ends. This sample was taken from a study of T cell repertoires in cytomegalovirus infection. Looking at the study overall: Both recently identified HLA-C-restricted and well-studied HLA-B-restricted CMV epitopes were used in the study. Based on public TCR beta signatures, there were indications of CMV infection and of a matching HLA type.

General study points: In two of eight donors, the top clonotype was HLA-C-restricted CMV-specific. Totalled public TCR beta family frequency picked out people who carried CMV plus the relevant HLA.

Each CDR3 protein gets one entry after TCRdb re-called the reads with MiXCR. Among around 900,000 distinct CDR3 sequences listed, roughly 31% were seen once. The chain links TRBV6-1 to TRBJ2-5; D is possibly TRBD1 or TRBD2 (5 bases each). The sequence was obtained from a human donor in good health (CMV status not recorded). Some clones in this sample may be carry-over from other donors' samples. Sequenced here: cultured CD8+ T cells from PBMCs, sampled from culture after CMV antigen stimulation. The CDR3 here is CASSYEGTPETQYF. The CDR3 DNA sequence: TGTGCCAGCAGTTACGAGGGGACGCCAGAGACCCAGTACTTC.